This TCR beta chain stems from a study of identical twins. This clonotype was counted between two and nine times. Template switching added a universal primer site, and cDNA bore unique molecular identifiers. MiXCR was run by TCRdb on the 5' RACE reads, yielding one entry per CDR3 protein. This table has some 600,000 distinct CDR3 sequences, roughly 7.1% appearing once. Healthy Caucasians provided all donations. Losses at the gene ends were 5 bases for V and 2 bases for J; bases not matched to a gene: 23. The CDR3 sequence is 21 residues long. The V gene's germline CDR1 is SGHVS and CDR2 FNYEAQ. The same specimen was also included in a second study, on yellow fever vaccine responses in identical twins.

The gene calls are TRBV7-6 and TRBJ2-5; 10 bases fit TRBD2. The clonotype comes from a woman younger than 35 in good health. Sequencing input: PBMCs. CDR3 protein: CASSTLPGASGSWGPQETQYF. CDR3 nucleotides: TGTGCCAGCAGCACCCTCCCAGGGGCTAGCGGGAGTTGGGGCCCGCAAGAGACCCAGTACTTC. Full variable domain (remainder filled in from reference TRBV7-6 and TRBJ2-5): GAGVSQSPRYKVTKRGQDVALRCDPISGHVSLYWYRQALGQGPEFLTYFNYEAQQDKSGLPNDRFSAERPEGSISTLTIQRTEQRDSAMYRCASSTLPGASGSWGPQETQYFGPGTRLLVL.